One and the same sample provided the 19 T cell receptor beta chains below, sequenced in a study of T-cell memory formation after mild COVID-19. TCRdb fed the 5' RACE reads into MiXCR, producing one record per CDR3 protein. Among some 120,000 distinct CDR3 sequences listed, approximately 6.2% were seen once. The sequenced material came from PBMCs or a T cell subset sorted from them (not recorded which). These receptors all come from an adult woman who had mild COVID-19 (a few samples of this study predate the infection). Cell type and time point are not known.

This chain uses TRBV7-6 with TRBJ1-1, with no clear D. In germline, CDR1 is SGHVS, CDR2 FNYEAQ. This CDR3 is built from 13 residues. V was shortened by 4 bases and J by 6 bases, with 12 bases between the two germline ends. CDR3: CASSSRLGSEAFF. Here the CDR3 DNA reads TGTGCCAGCAGCTCGCGTCTAGGCTCTGAAGCTTTCTTT.

Ten or more counts support this clonotype. The CDR3 DNA reads as TGTGCCAGCAGCCGACCAACCCGGAACACTGAAGCTTTCTTT. It is translated as CASSRPTRNTEAFF. V usage is TRBV11-2 and J usage is TRBJ1-1; D gene ambiguous. There are 14 residues in the CDR3. V lost 5 bases and J 1 base, leaving 11 bases between the germline ends. Germline V CDR1 and CDR2: SGHAT, FQNNGV.

This clonotype occurred many times. The J gene is TRBJ2-7, the V gene TRBV7-2; TRBD1 matches at 7 bases. CDR3 length equals 14 residues. With 6 bases clipped from V and 0 bases from J, the junction kept 5 bases outside the gene matches. The germline gives CDR1 SGHTA, CDR2 FQGNSA. The CDR3 protein is CASRRGTDSYEQYF. The CDR3 coding sequence is TGTGCCAGCAGAAGGGGGACAGACTCCTACGAGCAGTACTTC.

V and J are TRBV7-3 and TRBJ2-5; D remains unclear. V shed 5 bases and J shed 4 bases, with 11 bases lying between them. Germline V gene sequence: CDR1 SGHTA, CDR2 FQGTGA. This CDR3 spans 13 amino acids. For the CDR3, the DNA is TGTGCCAGCAGCCCACTACCAGGAGAGACCCAGTACTTC. Translating it yields CASSPLPGETQYF.

The chain carries TRBV6-8 and TRBJ2-1; D gene ambiguous. This CDR3 region has 15 residues. CDR1 and CDR2 from the germline V gene are MNHGY and SAAAGT. The V end was cut by 7 bases, the J end by 6 bases, with 19 bases between. DNA for the CDR3: TGTGCCAGCACCCTTAGGAGTCCATTCGGCAATGAGCAGTTCTTC. Translation: CASTLRSPFGNEQFF.

In its sample, this clonotype was seen many times. V gene TRBV10-3 combines with J gene TRBJ1-5; D is perhaps TRBD1 (6 bases). V was pared by 10 bases and J by 7 bases, with 20 bases between. Germline loops: CDR1 ENHRY, CDR2 SYGVKD. The CDR3 is made up of 14 amino acids. The DNA for the CDR3 is TGTGCCAGTAGGTCGGGGCAGCAGGGGCAGCCCCAGCATTTT. This codes for CASRSGQQGQPQHF.

This clonotype was seen only a few times. DNA of the CDR3: TGTGCCAGCAGTCCCCCCGATGGGACAAGGGGGGCCTCGAACACCGGGGAGCTGTTTTTT. It codes for CASSPPDGTRGASNTGELFF. The genes are TRBV2 and TRBJ2-2, with D perhaps given as TRBD1 or TRBD2 (6 bases each). This CDR3 comprises 20 residues. Germline CDR1 SNHLY, CDR2 FYNNEI. V was clipped by 5 bases and J by 0 bases, with 25 bases between them.

This clonotype was observed many times. The V and J genes are TRBV7-3 and TRBJ1-6; no reliable D call. V was shortened by 5 bases and J by 7 bases, with 12 bases between the two germline ends. This CDR3 has 14 amino acids. Germline values: CDR1 SGHTA, CDR2 FQGTGA. CDR3 nucleotides: TGTGCCAGCAGCATGGGAAGTCCGAATTCACCCCTCCACTTT. This translates into CASSMGSPNSPLHF. Based on the CDR3 plus reference TRBV7-3 and TRBJ1-6, the full variable domain is GAGVSQTPSNKVTEKGKYVELRCDPISGHTALYWYRQSLGQGPEFLIYFQGTGAADDSGLPNDRFFAVRPEGSVSTLKIQRTERGDSAVYLCASSMGSPNSPLHFGNGTRLTVT.

The CDR3: CSARGASGGVRKFF. CDR3 in DNA: TGCAGTGCTAGAGGGGCTAGCGGGGGGGTCAGGAAGTTCTTC. The chain combines TRBV20-1 with TRBJ2-1, with 12 bases lining up with TRBD2. The V gene end was trimmed by 1 base and the J gene end by 14 bases; junction bases not matched to a gene: 9. Germline V gene sequence: CDR1 DFQATT, CDR2 SNEGSKA (reference sequence). The CDR3 is 14 residues long.

This clonotype was counted at least ten times. DNA for the CDR3: TGTGCTAGTGGTTTGGAGCGGACTAGCGGGATGAATGAGCAGTTCTTC. It yields the protein CASGLERTSGMNEQFF. This chain joins TRBV12-5 and TRBJ2-1; TRBD2 matches at 12 bases. With 1 base clipped from V and 7 bases from J, the junction kept 5 bases outside the gene matches. The CDR3 is 16 residues long. Per germline, CDR1 LGHNT and CDR2 FRNRAP.

This clonotype showed up just once. A read error may explain this, as a much larger clone is one base away. The CDR3 region has the DNA TGTGCCAGCTCACCACGGAATTCACCCCTCAACTTT. Its protein product is CASSPRNSPLNF. The genes are TRBV18 and TRBJ1-6, with D unclear. The CDR3 sequence is 12 residues long. The germline CDR1 and CDR2 sequences are KGHSH and LQKENI.

This clonotype was detected ten times or more. The genes are TRBV20-1 and TRBJ2-1; D is uncertain. The CDR3 is 11 amino acids. Germline CDR1 and CDR2: DFQATT and SNEGSKA (reference sequence). V lost 3 bases to trimming and J lost 0 bases, with 0 bases between them. As DNA, the CDR3 is TGCAGTGCTAGCTCCTACAATGAGCAGTTCTTC. It encodes CSASSYNEQFF.

The rearrangement joins TRBV3-1 to TRBJ2-1, with D tentatively TRBD2 (5 bases). The germline gives CDR1 LGHDT, CDR2 YNNKEL (reference sequence). The V end lost 6 bases, the J end lost 3 bases, and 15 bases lay between the germline ends. The CDR3 covers 15 residues. The CDR3 reads CASSNAGRSYNEQFF. The DNA for the CDR3 is TGTGCCAGCAGTAACGCGGGTAGGAGCTACAATGAGCAGTTCTTC.

The chain joins TRBV5-5 to TRBJ2-3, with D maybe TRBD2 (6 bases). There are 11 residues in the CDR3. Trimming stripped 9 bases from V and 5 bases from J, with 10 bases between. CDR1 and CDR2 (germline): SGHKS, YYEKEE (reference sequence). The CDR3 reads CATEGGDTQYF. The DNA of the CDR3 is TGTGCCACCGAGGGAGGAGATACGCAGTATTTT. Based on the CDR3 plus reference TRBV5-5 and TRBJ2-3, the full variable domain is DAGVTQSPTHLIKTRGQQVTLRCSPISGHKSVSWYQQVLGQGPQFIFQYYEKEERGRGNFPDRFSARQFPNYSSELNVNALLLGDSALYLCATEGGDTQYFGPGTRLTVL.

A few counts support this clonotype. The chain has TRBV7-8 and TRBJ1-2; maybe TRBD1 (6 bases). V lost 6 bases and J lost 4, with 9 bases in between. Germline V gives CDR1 SGHVS, CDR2 FQNEAQ. This CDR3 region has 12 residues. DNA for the CDR3: TGTGCCAGCAGTCGAGGGGGCTATGGCTACACCTTC. This encodes CASSRGGYGYTF.

Only a few counts were recorded for this clonotype. V and J are TRBV30 and TRBJ2-1, with TRBD1 identical over 7 bases. Germline V gene lookup returns CDR1 GTSNPN and CDR2 SVGIG (reference sequence). V shed 2 bases, J shed 7 bases, and the junction held 2 bases outside the gene matches. The CDR3 sequence is 12 residues long. The CDR3 sequence is CAWSRQGNEQFF. CDR3 in DNA: TGTGCCTGGAGTCGACAGGGAAATGAGCAGTTCTTC.

This clonotype was recorded at least ten times. This rearrangement joins TRBV12-3 or TRBV12-4 to TRBJ2-2, with a possible D match to TRBD1 (6 bases). The ends were cut back, 8 bases at V and 5 bases at J, with 15 bases in the middle. This CDR3 comprises 14 residues. CDR3 coding DNA: TGTGCCAGCCTCGGGCCAGGGGATACCGGGGAGCTGTTTTTT. It translates to CASLGPGDTGELFF.

This clonotype was counted many times. This chain links TRBV12-3 or TRBV12-4 with TRBJ2-2; no definite D call. V lost 3 bases to trimming and J lost 6 bases, with 5 bases between them. The CDR3 sequence is 12 residues long. The CDR3 loop reads CASSFGSGELFF. The CDR3 nucleotides are TGTGCCAGCAGTTTCGGTTCCGGGGAGCTGTTTTTT.

This clonotype was observed many times. The rearrangement links TRBV6-6 to TRBJ1-1; a weak D match, TRBD1 (5 bases). This CDR3 is built from 13 residues. Germline-derived CDR1 and CDR2 are MNHNY and SVGAGI (reference sequence). The V gene lost 0 bases and the J gene lost 11 bases, with 13 bases spanning the gap. As DNA, the CDR3 is TGTGCCAGCAGTTACTCCGCGGGGGTTGGGGCTTTCTTT. It is translated as CASSYSAGVGAFF.